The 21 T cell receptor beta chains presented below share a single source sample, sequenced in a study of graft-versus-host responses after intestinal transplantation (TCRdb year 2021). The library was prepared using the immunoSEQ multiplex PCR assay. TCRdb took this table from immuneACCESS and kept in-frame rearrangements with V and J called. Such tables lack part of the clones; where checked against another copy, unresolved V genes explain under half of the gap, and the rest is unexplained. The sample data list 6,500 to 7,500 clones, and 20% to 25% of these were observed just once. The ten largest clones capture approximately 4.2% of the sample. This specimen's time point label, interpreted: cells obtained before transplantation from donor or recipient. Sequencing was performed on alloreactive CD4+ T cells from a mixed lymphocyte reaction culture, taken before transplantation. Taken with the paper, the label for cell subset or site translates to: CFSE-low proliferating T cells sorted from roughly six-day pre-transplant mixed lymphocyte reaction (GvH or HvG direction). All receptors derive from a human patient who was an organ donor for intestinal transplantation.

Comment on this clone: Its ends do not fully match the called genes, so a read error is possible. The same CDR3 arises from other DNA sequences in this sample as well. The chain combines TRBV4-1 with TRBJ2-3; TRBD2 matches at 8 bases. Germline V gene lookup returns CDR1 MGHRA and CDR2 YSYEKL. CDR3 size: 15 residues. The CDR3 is CASSRGLVGGDTQYF. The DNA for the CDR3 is TGTGCCAGCAGCCGGGGACTAGTTGGGGGAGATACGCAGTATTTT.

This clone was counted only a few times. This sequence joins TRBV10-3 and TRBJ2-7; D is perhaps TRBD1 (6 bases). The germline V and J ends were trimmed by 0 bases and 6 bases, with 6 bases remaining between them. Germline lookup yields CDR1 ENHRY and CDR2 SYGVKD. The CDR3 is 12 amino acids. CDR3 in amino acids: CAISESGGEQYF. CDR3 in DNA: TGTGCCATCAGTGAGTCAGGGGGCGAGCAGTACTTC.

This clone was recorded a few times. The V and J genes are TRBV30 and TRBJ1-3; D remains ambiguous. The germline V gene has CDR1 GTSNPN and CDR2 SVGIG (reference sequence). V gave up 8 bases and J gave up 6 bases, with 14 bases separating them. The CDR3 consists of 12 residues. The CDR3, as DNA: TGTGCCCGAGGTCCCACAGAAAACACCATATATTTT. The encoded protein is CARGPTENTIYF.

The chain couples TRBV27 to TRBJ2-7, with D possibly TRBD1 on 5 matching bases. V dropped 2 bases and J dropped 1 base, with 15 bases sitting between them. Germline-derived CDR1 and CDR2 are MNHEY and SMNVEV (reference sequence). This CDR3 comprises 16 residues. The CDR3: CASSLNRLLMSYEQYF. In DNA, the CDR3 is TGTGCCAGCAGTTTAAACAGGCTCCTCATGTCCTACGAGCAGTACTTC.

Written as DNA, the CDR3 is TGCAGCTACAGGGTGGGGGATGGCTACACCTTC. This codes for CSYRVGDGYTF. The chain links TRBV29-1 to TRBJ1-2; TRBD1 is a possible D gene (6 bases). The CDR3 is 11 amino acids. Trimming removed 8 bases from V and 6 bases from J, with 13 bases in between. Germline lookup yields CDR1 SQVTM and CDR2 ANQGSEA.

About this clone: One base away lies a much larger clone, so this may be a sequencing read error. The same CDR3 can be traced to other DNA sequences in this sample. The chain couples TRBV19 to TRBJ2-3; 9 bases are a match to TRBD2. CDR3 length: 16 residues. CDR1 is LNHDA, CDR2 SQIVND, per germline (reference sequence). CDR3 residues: CASSTTAGGRTDTQYF. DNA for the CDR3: TGTGCTAGTTCGACTACAGCGGGAGGACGCACAGATACGCAGTATTTT.

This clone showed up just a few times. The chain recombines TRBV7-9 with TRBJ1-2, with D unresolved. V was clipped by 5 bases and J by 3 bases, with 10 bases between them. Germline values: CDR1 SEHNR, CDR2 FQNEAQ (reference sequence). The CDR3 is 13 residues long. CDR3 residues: CASSLGPYYGYTF. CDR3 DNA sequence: TGTGCCAGCAGCCTTGGACCTTACTATGGCTACACCTTC.

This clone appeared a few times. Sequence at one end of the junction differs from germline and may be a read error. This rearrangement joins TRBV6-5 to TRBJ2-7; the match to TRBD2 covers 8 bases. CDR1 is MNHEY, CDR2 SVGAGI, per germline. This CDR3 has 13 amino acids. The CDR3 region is CAISGGLVYEQYF. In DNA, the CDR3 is TGTGCCATCAGTGGGGGACTAGTTTACGAGCAGTACTTC.

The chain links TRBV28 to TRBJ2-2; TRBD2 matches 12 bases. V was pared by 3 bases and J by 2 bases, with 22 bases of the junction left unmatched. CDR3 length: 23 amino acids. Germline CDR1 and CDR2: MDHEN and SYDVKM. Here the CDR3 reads CASSFSSASWLAGGTPNTGELFF. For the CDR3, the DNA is TGTGCCAGCAGTTTCTCCTCAGCAAGTTGGCTAGCGGGAGGGACCCCAAACACCGGGGAGCTGTTTTTT.

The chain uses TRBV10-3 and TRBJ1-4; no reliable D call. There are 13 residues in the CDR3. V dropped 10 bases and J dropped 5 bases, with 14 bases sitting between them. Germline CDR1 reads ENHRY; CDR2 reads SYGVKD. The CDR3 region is CATSDLINEKLFF. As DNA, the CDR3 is TGTGCCACTTCGGACCTCATCAATGAAAAACTGTTTTTT.

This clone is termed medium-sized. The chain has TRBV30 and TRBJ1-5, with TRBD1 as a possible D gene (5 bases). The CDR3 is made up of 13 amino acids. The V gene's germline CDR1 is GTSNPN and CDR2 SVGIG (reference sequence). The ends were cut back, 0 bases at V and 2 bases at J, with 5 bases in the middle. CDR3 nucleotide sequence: TGTGCCTGGAGTGTACAGGGCAATCAGCCCCAGCATTTT. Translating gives CAWSVQGNQPQHF.

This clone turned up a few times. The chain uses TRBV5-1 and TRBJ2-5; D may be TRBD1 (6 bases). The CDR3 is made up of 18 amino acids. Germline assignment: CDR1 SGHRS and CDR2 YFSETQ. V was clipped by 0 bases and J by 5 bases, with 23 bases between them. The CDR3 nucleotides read TGCGCCAGCAGCTTGGCCAGCCCACCAACAGGGTCGGGGGAGACCCAGTACTTC. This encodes CASSLASPPTGSGETQYF.

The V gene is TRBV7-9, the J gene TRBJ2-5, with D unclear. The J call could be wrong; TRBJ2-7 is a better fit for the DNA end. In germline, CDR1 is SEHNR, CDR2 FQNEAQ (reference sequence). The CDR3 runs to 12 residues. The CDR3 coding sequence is TGTGCCAGCAGCTCCGTTCCCTACGAGCAGTACTTC. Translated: CASSSVPYEQYF.

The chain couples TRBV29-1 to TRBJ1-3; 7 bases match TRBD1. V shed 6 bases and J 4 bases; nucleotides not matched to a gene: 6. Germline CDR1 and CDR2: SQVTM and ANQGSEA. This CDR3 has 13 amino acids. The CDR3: CSVAQGGGNTIYF. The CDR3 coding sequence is TGCAGCGTCGCGCAGGGGGGAGGAAACACCATATATTTT.

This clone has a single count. CDR3 in DNA: TGTGCCAGCAGATCCCTTTTAGCTACACGGTTAGACGAGCAGTACTTC. It yields the protein CASRSLLATRLDEQYF. This chain connects TRBV21-1 to TRBJ2-7; TRBD2 is the table's D call and was not checked against the DNA. TRBV21-1 is a pseudogene. The CDR3 is made up of 16 amino acids.

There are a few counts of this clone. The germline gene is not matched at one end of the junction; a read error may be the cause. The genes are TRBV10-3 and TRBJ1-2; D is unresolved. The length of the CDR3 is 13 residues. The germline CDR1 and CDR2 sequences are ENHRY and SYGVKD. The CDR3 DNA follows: TGTGCCAGCAGTGACGACGTCAACTATGGCTACACCTTC. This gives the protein CASSDDVNYGYTF.

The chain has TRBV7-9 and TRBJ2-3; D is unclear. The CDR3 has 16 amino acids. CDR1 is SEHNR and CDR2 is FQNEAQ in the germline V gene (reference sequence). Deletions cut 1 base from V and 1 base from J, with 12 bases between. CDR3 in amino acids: CASSLDGTTGTDTQYF. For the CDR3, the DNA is TGTGCCAGCAGCTTAGATGGTACTACCGGCACAGATACGCAGTATTTT.

CDR3: CASSLEQLRPQHF. The CDR3 region has the DNA TGTGCCAGCAGCTTAGAACAGCTTAGGCCCCAGCATTTT. This sequence joins TRBV5-7 and TRBJ1-5, with no clear D. TRBV5-7 carries the ORF label, with uncertain function. The CDR3 runs to 13 residues. The ends were cut back, 2 bases at V and 9 bases at J, with 12 bases in the middle.

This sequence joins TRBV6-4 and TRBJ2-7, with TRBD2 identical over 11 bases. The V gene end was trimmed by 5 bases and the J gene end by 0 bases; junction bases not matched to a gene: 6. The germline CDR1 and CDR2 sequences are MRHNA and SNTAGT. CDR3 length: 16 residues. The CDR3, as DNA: TGTGCCAGCAGTCTCCGTCTAGCGGGAGGCTCCTACGAGCAGTACTTC. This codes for CASSLRLAGGSYEQYF.

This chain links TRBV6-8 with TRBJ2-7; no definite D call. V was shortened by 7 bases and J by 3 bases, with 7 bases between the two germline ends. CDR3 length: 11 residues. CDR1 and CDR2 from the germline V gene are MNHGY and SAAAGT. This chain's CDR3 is CASIDIYEQYF. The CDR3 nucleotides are TGTGCCAGCATCGACATCTACGAGCAGTACTTC.

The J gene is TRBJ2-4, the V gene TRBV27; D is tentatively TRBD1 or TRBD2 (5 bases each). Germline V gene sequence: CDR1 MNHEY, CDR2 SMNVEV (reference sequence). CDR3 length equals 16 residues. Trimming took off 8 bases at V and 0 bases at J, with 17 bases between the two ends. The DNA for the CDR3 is TGTGCCAGCGGACGGGACGCGTCACTAGCCAAAAACATTCAGTACTTC. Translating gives CASGRDASLAKNIQYF.